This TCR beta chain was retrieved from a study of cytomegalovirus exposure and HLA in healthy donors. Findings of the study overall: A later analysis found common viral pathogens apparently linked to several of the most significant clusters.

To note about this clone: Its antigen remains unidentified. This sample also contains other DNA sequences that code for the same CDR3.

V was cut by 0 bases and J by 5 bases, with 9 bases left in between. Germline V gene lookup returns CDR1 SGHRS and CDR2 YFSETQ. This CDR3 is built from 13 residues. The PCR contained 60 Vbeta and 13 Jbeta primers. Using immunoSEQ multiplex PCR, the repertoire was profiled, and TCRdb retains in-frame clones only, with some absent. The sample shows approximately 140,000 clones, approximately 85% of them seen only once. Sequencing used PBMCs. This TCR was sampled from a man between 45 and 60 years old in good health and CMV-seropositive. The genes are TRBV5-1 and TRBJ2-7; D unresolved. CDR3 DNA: TGCGCCAGCAGCTTGGCCAGAGGCCACGAGCAGTACTTC. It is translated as CASSLARGHEQYF. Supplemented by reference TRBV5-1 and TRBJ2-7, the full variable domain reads KAGVTQTPRYLIKTRGQQVTLSCSPISGHRSVSWYQQTPGQGLQFLFEYFSETQRNKGNFPGRFSGRQFSNSRSEMNVSTLELGDSALYLCASSLARGHEQYFGPGTRLTVT.